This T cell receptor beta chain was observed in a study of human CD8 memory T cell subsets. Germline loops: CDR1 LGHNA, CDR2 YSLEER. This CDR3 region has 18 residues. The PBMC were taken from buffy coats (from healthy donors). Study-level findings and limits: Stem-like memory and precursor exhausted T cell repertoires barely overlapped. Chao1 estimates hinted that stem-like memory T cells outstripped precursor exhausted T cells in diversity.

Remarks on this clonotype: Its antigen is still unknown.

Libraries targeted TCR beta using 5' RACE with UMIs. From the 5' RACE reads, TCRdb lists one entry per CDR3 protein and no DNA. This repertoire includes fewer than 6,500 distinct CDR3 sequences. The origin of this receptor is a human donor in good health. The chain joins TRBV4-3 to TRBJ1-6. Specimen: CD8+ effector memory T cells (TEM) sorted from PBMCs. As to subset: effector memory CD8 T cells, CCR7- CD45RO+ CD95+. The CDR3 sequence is CASSQEMAASSYNSPLHF.